The T cell receptor (beta chain) under discussion was sequenced for a study of T cell responses to AZD1222 COVID-19 vaccine. TCRdb's copy holds only in-frame clones and misses some; the assay was immunoSEQ multiplex PCR. The sample consists of 100,000 or so clones, more than 75% of them appearing once. The sequence was obtained from an adult who received the AZD1222 COVID-19 vaccine. The sequencing here drew on peripheral blood, taken 28 days after the second AZD1222 dose.

The chain's CDR3 is CASSPRGTSGKETQYF. The CDR3, as DNA: TGTGCCAGCAGTCCGAGAGGCACTAGCGGGAAAGAGACCCAGTACTTC. The rearrangement joins TRBV28 to TRBJ2-5; 10 bases agree with TRBD2. Trimming removed 5 bases from V and 3 bases from J; junction bases left unmatched: 9. The CDR3 is made up of 16 amino acids. Germline V lookup: CDR1 MDHEN, CDR2 SYDVKM.